This is a list of T cell receptor beta chains from one sample in a study of T-cell reconstitution after alpha-beta-depleted transplantation in children. One entry per CDR3 protein results from TCRdb running MiXCR on the PCR reads. The data contain 98,000 or so distinct CDR3 sequences, more than 20% of them seen just once; the ten biggest clones take up about a fifth. Sequences were derived from PBMCs, sampled before TCRalphabeta/CD19-depleted stem cell transplant. The receptors originated from a boy between 2 and 10 years old with acute lymphoblastic leukemia, due to receive a stem cell transplant. Both conserved end residues are part of each CDR3. A D gene is named only where the DNA matches it firmly. Clone size is given for some rows only: seen once, a few or many times, or a class if the clone is expanded.

d_call: -
j_call: TRBJ1-1
clone_size: -
v_call: TRBV19
cdr3_nt: TGTGCCAGTAGCGACCGCTTCTTCATGAACACTGAAGCTTTCTTT
cdr3_aa: CASSDRFFMNTEAFF

d_call: -
j_call: TRBJ1-5
clone_size: few
v_call: TRBV7-9
cdr3_nt: TGTGCCAGCAGCCCCACAGGTAGCAATCAGCCCCAGCATTTT
cdr3_aa: CASSPTGSNQPQHF

d_call: -
j_call: TRBJ2-5
clone_size: few
v_call: TRBV14
cdr3_nt: TGTGCCAGCAGCCAAGAATGGGGGACCCAGTACTTC
cdr3_aa: CASSQEWGTQYF

d_call: TRBD2
j_call: TRBJ2-1
clone_size: few
v_call: TRBV7-8
cdr3_nt: TGTGCCAGCAGCTTAGAGCGGGACCCCAAGTGGTATGAGCAGTTCTTC
cdr3_aa: CASSLERDPKWYEQFF

d_call: TRBD1
j_call: TRBJ1-2
clone_size: -
v_call: TRBV6-1
cdr3_nt: TGTGCCAGCAGCCGTTACAGGGGTAACTATGGCTACACCTTC
cdr3_aa: CASSRYRGNYGYTF

d_call: TRBD1
j_call: TRBJ1-1
clone_size: -
v_call: TRBV12-3/TRBV12-4
cdr3_nt: TGTGCCAGCAGTCCCACTCGGGCAGGGACAGGCACTGAAGCTTTCTTT
cdr3_aa: CASSPTRAGTGTEAFF

d_call: TRBD2
j_call: TRBJ2-1
clone_size: -
v_call: TRBV20-1
cdr3_nt: TGCAGTGCTAGAACCTCCCGGGGACTAGGACCGGGTGAGCAGTTCTTC
cdr3_aa: CSARTSRGLGPGEQFF

d_call: TRBD1
j_call: TRBJ2-7
clone_size: few
v_call: TRBV5-6
cdr3_nt: TGTGCCAGCAGCTCCCGGGACAGGGGAGGATACGAGCAGTACTTC
cdr3_aa: CASSSRDRGGYEQYF

d_call: TRBD2
j_call: TRBJ2-7
clone_size: few
v_call: TRBV28
cdr3_nt: TGTGCCAGCAGTTCCCTCGGGAGGGGAAGGACCTACGAGCAGTACTTC
cdr3_aa: CASSSLGRGRTYEQYF

d_call: TRBD2
j_call: TRBJ2-1
clone_size: -
v_call: TRBV20-1
cdr3_nt: TGCAGTGCAGACAGCCCGGGACTAGACTCCTACAATGAGCAGTTCTTC
cdr3_aa: CSADSPGLDSYNEQFF

d_call: -
j_call: TRBJ2-1
clone_size: few
v_call: TRBV10-2
cdr3_nt: TGCGCCAGCAGTTTGACGGGCGGGGTTAGCGGTGAGCAGTTCTTC
cdr3_aa: CASSLTGGVSGEQFF

d_call: -
j_call: TRBJ2-2
clone_size: many
v_call: TRBV12-3/TRBV12-4
cdr3_nt: TGTGCCAGCAGTTCGACAGGAGCTGGGACCGGGGAGCTGTTTTTT
cdr3_aa: CASSSTGAGTGELFF

d_call: -
j_call: TRBJ2-5
clone_size: few
v_call: TRBV3-1
cdr3_nt: TGTGCCAGCAGCCAAGGGGACTTCCAAGAGACCCAGTACTTC
cdr3_aa: CASSQGDFQETQYF

d_call: -
j_call: TRBJ2-7
clone_size: -
v_call: TRBV9
cdr3_nt: TGTGCCAGCAGCGTAGCCCCCAGGGAAATGTACGAGCAGTACTTC
cdr3_aa: CASSVAPREMYEQYF

d_call: -
j_call: TRBJ1-6
clone_size: few
v_call: TRBV7-2
cdr3_nt: TGTGCCAGCAGCTTACTCGGTTCACCCCTCCACTTT
cdr3_aa: CASSLLGSPLHF

d_call: TRBD1
j_call: TRBJ1-2
clone_size: -
v_call: TRBV5-6
cdr3_nt: TGTGCCAGCAGCTGGACAGGGGGAAAATATGGCTACACCTTC
cdr3_aa: CASSWTGGKYGYTF

d_call: -
j_call: TRBJ2-1
clone_size: -
v_call: TRBV12-3/TRBV12-4
cdr3_nt: TGTGCCAGCAGTTCACGGACCATGGAGTTCTTC
cdr3_aa: CASSSRTMEFF

d_call: -
j_call: TRBJ2-7
clone_size: -
v_call: TRBV7-8
cdr3_nt: TGTGCCAGCAGCTCAGGGACGGTCTACGAGCAGTACTTC
cdr3_aa: CASSSGTVYEQYF

d_call: -
j_call: TRBJ2-5
clone_size: many
v_call: TRBV29-1
cdr3_nt: TGCAGCGCGCTAGGGAGCGGGCAAGAGACCCAGTACTTC
cdr3_aa: CSALGSGQETQYF

d_call: -
j_call: TRBJ2-2
clone_size: -
v_call: TRBV6-5
cdr3_nt: TGTGCCAGCAGTTCCTACTTGGGGCTCAGGGAGCTGTTTTTT
cdr3_aa: CASSSYLGLRELFF

d_call: -
j_call: TRBJ1-2
clone_size: -
v_call: TRBV5-5
cdr3_nt: TGTGCCAGCAGCTTAGCAGGGGCCCCGGGAGGCTACACCTTC
cdr3_aa: CASSLAGAPGGYTF

d_call: -
j_call: TRBJ2-1
clone_size: -
v_call: TRBV6-2/TRBV6-3
cdr3_nt: TGTGCCAGCAGTTACGTTTCCTACAATGAGCAGTTCTTC
cdr3_aa: CASSYVSYNEQFF

d_call: -
j_call: TRBJ2-1
clone_size: few
v_call: TRBV5-4
cdr3_nt: TGTGCCAGCGGGATCTTAGAACAGGGTTTCAATGAGCAGTTCTTC
cdr3_aa: CASGILEQGFNEQFF

d_call: -
j_call: TRBJ2-1
clone_size: once
v_call: TRBV11-2
cdr3_nt: TGTGCCAGCAGCTCCGCGACTAGTTCCTCCTACAATGAGCAGTTCTTC
cdr3_aa: CASSSATSSSYNEQFF

d_call: -
j_call: TRBJ1-5
clone_size: -
v_call: TRBV20-1
cdr3_nt: TGCAGTGCTAGAGCCCTGGGCAGGGTCAATCAGCCCCAGCATTTT
cdr3_aa: CSARALGRVNQPQHF

d_call: -
j_call: TRBJ2-1
clone_size: -
v_call: TRBV11-2
cdr3_nt: TGTGCCAGCAGCTTAGGTCCTGCTCTGAGCTCCTACAATGAGCAGTTCTTC
cdr3_aa: CASSLGPALSSYNEQFF

d_call: -
j_call: TRBJ2-5
clone_size: few
v_call: TRBV5-1
cdr3_nt: TGCGCCAGCAGCTTGGGAGTGGAAGAGACCCAGTACTTC
cdr3_aa: CASSLGVEETQYF

d_call: -
j_call: TRBJ2-1
clone_size: few
v_call: TRBV29-1
cdr3_nt: TGCAGCGTTTACCCCAATGAGCAGTTCTTC
cdr3_aa: CSVYPNEQFF

d_call: -
j_call: TRBJ2-6
clone_size: few
v_call: TRBV20-1
cdr3_nt: TGCAGTGCTAGAGACGGGGAGGGGGCACTGAAGGGGGCCAACGTCCTGACTTTC
cdr3_aa: CSARDGEGALKGANVLTF

d_call: TRBD2
j_call: TRBJ2-7
clone_size: -
v_call: TRBV5-1
cdr3_nt: TGCGCCAGCAGCTTGGTCGTGGGAGGGCACGAGCAGTACTTC
cdr3_aa: CASSLVVGGHEQYF

d_call: -
j_call: TRBJ2-1
clone_size: -
v_call: TRBV4-1
cdr3_nt: TGCGCCAGCAGCCAAGACCGAGGGGCCGGATACAATGAGCAGTTCTTC
cdr3_aa: CASSQDRGAGYNEQFF

d_call: TRBD2
j_call: TRBJ2-5
clone_size: few
v_call: TRBV6-1
cdr3_nt: TGTGCCAGCAGTGGGCTAGCGGGAGGGCCGGAGACCCAGTACTTC
cdr3_aa: CASSGLAGGPETQYF

d_call: -
j_call: TRBJ2-7
clone_size: -
v_call: TRBV12-3/TRBV12-4
cdr3_nt: TGTGCCAGCAGTTTTAGCCTGGTCCGTACGGAAAAGATCTACGAGCAGTACTTC
cdr3_aa: CASSFSLVRTEKIYEQYF

d_call: -
j_call: TRBJ2-2
clone_size: many
v_call: TRBV5-1
cdr3_nt: TGCGCCAGCACCTTTCGGGCCAGCGGTGACGGGGAGCTGTTTTTT
cdr3_aa: CASTFRASGDGELFF

d_call: -
j_call: TRBJ2-2
clone_size: -
v_call: TRBV5-6
cdr3_nt: TGTGCCAGCAGCCTCCTCCAGGGCACCGGGGAGCTGTTTTTT
cdr3_aa: CASSLLQGTGELFF

d_call: -
j_call: TRBJ2-2
clone_size: -
v_call: TRBV28
cdr3_nt: TGTGCCAGCAGTTCCCCACGTAGCGGAGGGCTTGACGACGGGGAGCTGTTTTTT
cdr3_aa: CASSSPRSGGLDDGELFF

d_call: -
j_call: TRBJ2-3
clone_size: many
v_call: TRBV7-9
cdr3_nt: TGTGCCAGCAGCTTAGACCGAACGGATACGCAGTATTTT
cdr3_aa: CASSLDRTDTQYF

d_call: TRBD2
j_call: TRBJ2-1
clone_size: -
v_call: TRBV20-1
cdr3_nt: TGCAGTGCTACTAGCGGAGGGGACTACAATGAGAAGTTCTTC
cdr3_aa: CSATSGGDYNEKFF

d_call: -
j_call: TRBJ2-1
clone_size: many
v_call: TRBV11-2
cdr3_nt: TGTGCCAGCAGCCGATCTAGGTACAATGAGCAGTTCTTC
cdr3_aa: CASSRSRYNEQFF

d_call: -
j_call: TRBJ2-3
clone_size: -
v_call: TRBV7-8
cdr3_nt: TGTGCCAGCAGCGAAGAGGTGGGGCGCACAGATACGCAGTATTTT
cdr3_aa: CASSEEVGRTDTQYF